This passage covers 14 T cell receptor beta chains from one sample sequenced in a study of molecular identifiers for immune sequencing clone quantification. Via MiXCR, TCRdb re-called the PCR reads, giving one row per CDR3 protein. Of 88,000 or so distinct CDR3 sequences detected, around 20% appear once; the ten largest clones hold about 1%. Sequenced: naive CD8+ T cells from blood, with Jurkat cell RNA spiked in. The sample's subset: FACS-sorted CD8+CD4-CCR7+CD45RA+ naive T cells. The source is a human donor in good health. Some libraries in this study had Jurkat cell RNA spiked in.

The chain has TRBV27 and TRBJ2-7, with TRBD1 identical over 8 bases. Germline V gene sequence: CDR1 MNHEY, CDR2 SMNVEV (reference sequence). This CDR3 comprises 14 residues. The J segment lost 2 bases and the V segment lost 4 bases, leaving 4 bases of the junction unmatched. In DNA form, the CDR3 reads TGTGCCAGCAGTTGGGCGACAGGGGCCTACGAGCAGTACTTC. Protein sequence: CASSWATGAYEQYF.

This clonotype was counted many times. This chain links TRBV7-2 with TRBJ1-1; D not certain. V gave up 1 base and J gave up 7 bases, with 10 bases separating them. CDR1 is SGHTA, CDR2 FQGNSA, per germline. This CDR3 is 13 amino acids long. The CDR3 DNA sequence: TGTGCCAGCAGCTTAGTGGGGTCCGTTGAAGCTTTCTTT. This encodes CASSLVGSVEAFF.

This clonotype was recorded at least ten times. The V and J genes are TRBV4-1 and TRBJ2-7; D uncertain. The CDR3 spans 12 residues. V lost 0 bases to trimming and J lost 2 bases, with 2 bases between them. Germline CDR1 is MGHRA and CDR2 is YSYEKL. The DNA of the CDR3 is TGCGCCAGCAGCCAAGAAACCTACGAGCAGTACTTC. Translated: CASSQETYEQYF.

This clonotype appeared many times. This chain uses TRBV28 with TRBJ2-5, with 7 bases lining up with TRBD1. The CDR3 has 15 residues. Trimming took 5 bases from V and 4 from J; bases not matched to a gene: 10. The germline V gene encodes CDR1 MDHEN and CDR2 SYDVKM. The CDR3 loop is CASSPTGKDGETQYF. The DNA for the CDR3 is TGTGCCAGCAGTCCGACAGGGAAGGATGGAGAGACCCAGTACTTC.

This clonotype was seen more than once but under ten times. The chain combines TRBV19 with TRBJ1-5; D gene unclear. V lost 5 bases, J lost 0 bases, and 8 bases lay in between. The germline V gene has CDR1 LNHDA and CDR2 SQIVND (reference sequence). CDR3 length: 14 residues. The CDR3 DNA sequence: TGTGCCAGTAGTGTGTCTTATAGCAATCAGCCCCAGCATTTT. Residues: CASSVSYSNQPQHF.

The rearrangement joins TRBV5-1 to TRBJ2-7; tentatively, D is TRBD1 (6 bases). V dropped 4 bases and J dropped 2 bases, with 13 bases sitting between them. CDR3 size: 14 residues. Germline V gene sequence: CDR1 SGHRS, CDR2 YFSETQ. The CDR3 nucleotides are TGCGCCAGCAGCGTACCGGGACAAACCTACGAGCAGTACTTC. This codes for CASSVPGQTYEQYF.

This clonotype was observed at least ten times. V is TRBV7-9 and J is TRBJ1-1; unclear D gene. CDR1 and CDR2 from the germline V gene are SEHNR and FQNEAQ (reference sequence). The CDR3 extends over 15 amino acids. V gave up 2 bases and J gave up 1 base, with 11 bases separating them. For the CDR3, the DNA is TGTGCCAGCAGCTTACTAGCGGGCGGGAACACTGAAGCTTTCTTT. This sequence encodes CASSLLAGGNTEAFF.

As to this clonotype: The germline gene is not matched at one end of the junction; a read error may be the cause. V is TRBV14 and J is TRBJ2-2; a possible D gene is TRBD2 (5 bases). CDR1 and CDR2 (germline): SGHDN, FVKESK. The CDR3 has 16 amino acids. The CDR3 reads CASSQDVLANTRELFF. For the CDR3, the DNA is TGTGCCAGCAGCCAAGATGTATTAGCGAACACCCGGGAGCTGTTTTTT.

Worth noting for this clonotype: A clone one base away is much larger, so this may be a read error. As DNA, the CDR3 is TGTGCCAGCAGTCCTAGCGGGGCATCCTACGGGCAGTACTTC. Translation gives CASSPSGASYGQYF. The chain couples TRBV12-3 or TRBV12-4 to TRBJ2-7, with TRBD2 matching 9 bases. This CDR3 spans 14 amino acids.

In the case of this clonotype: A much larger clonotype is one base distant, so this may be a read error. The genes are TRBV20-1 and TRBJ2-3; a weak D match, TRBD2 (5 bases). CDR1 and CDR2 from the germline V gene are DFQATT and SNEGSKA (reference sequence). With 4 bases removed from V and 0 bases from J, the gap between germline ends came to 14 bases. This CDR3 region has 15 residues. CDR3 sequence (DNA): TGCAGTGCTATTGATCGGGAATCGAGCACAGATACGCAGTATTTT. Protein product: CSAIDRESSTDTQYF.

This clonotype was counted at least ten times. The chain carries TRBV4-1 and TRBJ1-1; no definite D call. V lost 0 bases, J lost 2 bases, and 13 bases lay in between. Germline assignment: CDR1 MGHRA and CDR2 YSYEKL. This CDR3 contains 16 residues. CDR3 in DNA: TGCGCCAGCAGCCAAGATGAGGAGGGCCCAAACACTGAAGCTTTCTTT. It encodes CASSQDEEGPNTEAFF.

This sequence joins TRBV29-1 and TRBJ2-7, with D possibly TRBD2 on 6 matching bases. CDR1 is SQVTM and CDR2 is ANQGSEA in the germline V gene. V gave up 3 bases and J gave up 0 bases, with 9 bases separating them. The CDR3 loop spans 13 amino acids. The CDR3 DNA reads TGCAGCGTTGACGGAGGGGACTCCTACGAGCAGTACTTC. Translation: CSVDGGDSYEQYF.

This clonotype was detected ten times or more. This chain uses TRBV28 with TRBJ2-7; D gene ambiguous. This CDR3 is 13 amino acids long. Per the germline V gene, CDR1 is MDHEN and CDR2 is SYDVKM. V dropped 5 bases and J dropped 2 bases, with 10 bases sitting between them. CDR3 DNA: TGTGCCAGCAGTACTGATAAGCCCTACGAGCAGTACTTC. Its protein product is CASSTDKPYEQYF.

This clonotype was seen ten or more times. The gene calls are TRBV23-1 and TRBJ1-4; unclear D gene. TRBV23-1 is given ORF status, its function remaining uncertain. The CDR3 covers 15 residues. V was clipped by 0 bases and J by 8 bases, with 13 bases between them. DNA of the CDR3: TGCGCCAGCAGTCAATCCACGGAGAAAGAGGAAAAACTGTTTTTT. Protein: CASSQSTEKEEKLFF.